These T cell receptor beta chains were read from a single sample in a study of human T cells and chemical hapten exposure. TCRdb re-called the RACE reads through MiXCR, storing one row per CDR3 protein. The table lists about 69,000 distinct CDR3 sequences, approximately 29% of them singletons. The specimen was whole blood, collected in connection with sensitization to the hapten diphenylcyclopropenone (DPC). The receptor source for this set is a middle-aged man with alopecia areata. Some clones in this sample may be carry-over from other donors' samples. CDR3s include the opening cysteine and the closing phenylalanine or tryptophan. Each record gives: D gene, J gene, clone size, V gene, CDR3 protein, CDR3 DNA. D genes are given only for firm matches. The size entry is marked missing in some rows and otherwise reads once, few, many or a size class.

d_gene: -; j_gene: TRBJ1-1; abundance: -; v_gene: TRBV20-1; CDR3aa: CSATKRNTEAFF; CDR3nt: TGCAGTGCTACCAAACGAAACACTGAAGCTTTCTTT
d_gene: TRBD2; j_gene: TRBJ2-3; abundance: once; v_gene: TRBV6-2/TRBV6-3; CDR3aa: CASSLIAGGTDTQYF; CDR3nt: TGTGCCAGCAGTCTCATAGCGGGAGGTACAGATACGCAGTATTTT
d_gene: TRBD2; j_gene: TRBJ2-1; abundance: -; v_gene: TRBV4-2; CDR3aa: CASSQGLGTSDNEQFF; CDR3nt: TGTGCCAGCAGCCAAGGATTGGGGACTAGCGACAATGAGCAGTTCTTC
d_gene: TRBD2; j_gene: TRBJ2-1; abundance: -; v_gene: TRBV20-1; CDR3aa: CSARDVASGRYEQFF; CDR3nt: TGCAGTGCTAGAGATGTCGCTAGCGGGAGATATGAGCAGTTCTTC
d_gene: TRBD1; j_gene: TRBJ2-2; abundance: few; v_gene: TRBV7-3; CDR3aa: CASSSYRGSGELFF; CDR3nt: TGTGCCAGCAGCAGTTACAGGGGATCCGGGGAGCTGTTTTTT
d_gene: TRBD2; j_gene: TRBJ2-3; abundance: many; v_gene: TRBV7-2; CDR3aa: CASSLVSSGATDTQYF; CDR3nt: TGTGCCAGCAGCTTAGTTTCTAGCGGGGCCACAGATACGCAGTATTTT
d_gene: -; j_gene: TRBJ2-1; abundance: -; v_gene: TRBV5-6; CDR3aa: CASSFATYSYNEQFF; CDR3nt: TGTGCCAGCAGCTTTGCAACTTACTCCTACAATGAGCAGTTCTTC
d_gene: -; j_gene: TRBJ1-2; abundance: -; v_gene: TRBV27; CDR3aa: CASSLSGKGDGYTF; CDR3nt: TGTGCCAGCAGTTTATCGGGGAAGGGGGATGGCTACACCTTC
d_gene: TRBD2; j_gene: TRBJ2-1; abundance: few; v_gene: TRBV2; CDR3aa: CASSPWTSGSHNEQFF; CDR3nt: TGTGCCAGCAGCCCTTGGACTAGCGGGAGTCATAATGAGCAGTTCTTC
d_gene: TRBD2; j_gene: TRBJ2-3; abundance: few; v_gene: TRBV12-3/TRBV12-4; CDR3aa: CASSFLAEVTDTQYF; CDR3nt: TGTGCCAGCAGTTTCCTAGCGGAGGTCACAGATACGCAGTATTTT
d_gene: TRBD2; j_gene: TRBJ2-7; abundance: -; v_gene: TRBV7-9; CDR3aa: CASSSRLAGDLGTPFEQYF; CDR3nt: TGTGCCAGCAGCTCCAGACTAGCGGGAGATCTGGGGACCCCCTTCGAGCAGTACTTC
d_gene: -; j_gene: TRBJ1-4; abundance: -; v_gene: TRBV28; CDR3aa: CASSFGPTYEKLFF; CDR3nt: TGTGCCAGCAGTTTTGGACCTACTTATGAAAAACTGTTTTTT